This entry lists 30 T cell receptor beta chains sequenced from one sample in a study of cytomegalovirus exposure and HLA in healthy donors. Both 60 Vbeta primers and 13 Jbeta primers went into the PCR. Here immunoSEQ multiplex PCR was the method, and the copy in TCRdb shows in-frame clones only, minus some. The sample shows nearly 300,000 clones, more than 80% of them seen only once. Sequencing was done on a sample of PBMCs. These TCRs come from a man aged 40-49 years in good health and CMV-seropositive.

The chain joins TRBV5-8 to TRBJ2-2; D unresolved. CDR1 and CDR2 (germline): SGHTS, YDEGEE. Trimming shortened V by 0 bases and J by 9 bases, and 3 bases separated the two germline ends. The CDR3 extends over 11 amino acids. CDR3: CASSLVRELFF. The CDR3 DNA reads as TGTGCCAGCAGCTTGGTTAGGGAGCTGTTTTTT.

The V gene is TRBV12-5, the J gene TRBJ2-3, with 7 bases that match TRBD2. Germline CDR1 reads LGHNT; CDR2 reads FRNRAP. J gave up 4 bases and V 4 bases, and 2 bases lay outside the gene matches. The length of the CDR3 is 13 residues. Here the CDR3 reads CASGWAGADTQYF. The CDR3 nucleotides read TGTGCTAGTGGTTGGGCGGGGGCAGATACGCAGTATTTT.

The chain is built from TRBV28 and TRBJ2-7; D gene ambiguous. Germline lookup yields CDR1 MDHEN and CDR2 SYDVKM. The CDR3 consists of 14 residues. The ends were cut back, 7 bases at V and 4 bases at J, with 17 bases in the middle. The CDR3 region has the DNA TGTGCCAGCACTATCTCCGGTCGAAAATACGAGCAGTACTTC. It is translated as CASTISGRKYEQYF. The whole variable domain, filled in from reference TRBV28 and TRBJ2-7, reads DVKVTQSSRYLVKRTGEKVFLECVQDMDHENMFWYRQDPGLGLRLIYFSYDVKMKEKGDIPEGYSVSREKKERFSLILESASTNQTSMYLCASTISGRKYEQYFGPGTRLTVT.

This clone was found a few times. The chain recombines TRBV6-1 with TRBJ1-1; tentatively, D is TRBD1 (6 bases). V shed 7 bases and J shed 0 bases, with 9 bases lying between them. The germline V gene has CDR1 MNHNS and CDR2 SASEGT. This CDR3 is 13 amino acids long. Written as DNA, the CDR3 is TGTGCCAGCACAGGACAGTTGAACACTGAAGCTTTCTTT. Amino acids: CASTGQLNTEAFF.

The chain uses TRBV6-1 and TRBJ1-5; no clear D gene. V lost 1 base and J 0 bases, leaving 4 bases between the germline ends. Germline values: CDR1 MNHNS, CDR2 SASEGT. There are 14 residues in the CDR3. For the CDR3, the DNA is TGTGCCAGCAGTGAAGGTTATAGCAATCAGCCCCAGCATTTT. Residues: CASSEGYSNQPQHF.

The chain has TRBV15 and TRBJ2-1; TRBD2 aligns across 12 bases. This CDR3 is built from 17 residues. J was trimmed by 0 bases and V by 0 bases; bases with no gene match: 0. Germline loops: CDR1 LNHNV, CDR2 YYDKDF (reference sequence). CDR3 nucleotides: TGTGCCACCAGCAGAGAGACTAGCGGGAGCTCCTACAATGAGCAGTTCTTC. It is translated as CATSRETSGSSYNEQFF.

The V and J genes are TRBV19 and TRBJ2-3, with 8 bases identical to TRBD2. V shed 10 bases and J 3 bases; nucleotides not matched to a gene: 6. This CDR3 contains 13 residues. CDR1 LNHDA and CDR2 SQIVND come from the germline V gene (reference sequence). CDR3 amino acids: CATAAGGTDTQYF. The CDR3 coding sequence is TGTGCCACGGCGGCGGGAGGAACAGATACGCAGTATTTT.

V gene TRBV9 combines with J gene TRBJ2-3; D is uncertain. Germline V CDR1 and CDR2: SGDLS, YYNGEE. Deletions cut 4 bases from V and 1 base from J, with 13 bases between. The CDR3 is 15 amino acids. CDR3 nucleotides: TGTGCCAGCAGCCCCCAGGCTGCTCGCACAGATACGCAGTATTTT. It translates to CASSPQAARTDTQYF.

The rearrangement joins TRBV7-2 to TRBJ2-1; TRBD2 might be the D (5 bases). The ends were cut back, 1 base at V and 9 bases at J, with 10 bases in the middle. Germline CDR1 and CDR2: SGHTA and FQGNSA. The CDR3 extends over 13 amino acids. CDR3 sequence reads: CASSLDWRVEQFF. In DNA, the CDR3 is TGTGCCAGCAGCTTAGATTGGCGGGTTGAGCAGTTCTTC.

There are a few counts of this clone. Here the CDR3 reads CASSSTHSGTEAFF. The DNA for the CDR3 is TGTGCCAGCAGTTCGACTCACAGCGGCACTGAAGCTTTCTTT. The chain joins TRBV28 to TRBJ1-1, with D unclear. This CDR3 spans 14 amino acids. CDR1 MDHEN and CDR2 SYDVKM come from the germline V gene. Trimming shortened V by 4 bases and J by 4 bases, and 13 bases separated the two germline ends.

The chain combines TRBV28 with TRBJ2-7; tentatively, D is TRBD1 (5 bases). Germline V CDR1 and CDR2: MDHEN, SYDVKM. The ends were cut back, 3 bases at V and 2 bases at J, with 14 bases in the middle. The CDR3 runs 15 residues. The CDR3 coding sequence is TGTGCCAGCAGTTTTGCTGACAGAAAAGCCTACGAGCAGTACTTC. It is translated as CASSFADRKAYEQYF. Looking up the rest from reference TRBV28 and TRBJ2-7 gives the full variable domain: DVKVTQSSRYLVKRTGEKVFLECVQDMDHENMFWYRQDPGLGLRLIYFSYDVKMKEKGDIPEGYSVSREKKERFSLILESASTNQTSMYLCASSFADRKAYEQYFGPGTRLTVT.

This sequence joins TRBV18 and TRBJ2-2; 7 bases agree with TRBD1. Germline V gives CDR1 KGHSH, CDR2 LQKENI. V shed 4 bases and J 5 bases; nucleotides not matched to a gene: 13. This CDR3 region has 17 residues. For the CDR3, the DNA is TGTGCCAGCTCACTTTACGGACAGGCCGGGGTGACCGGGGAGCTGTTTTTT. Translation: CASSLYGQAGVTGELFF.

The CDR3 here is CASSSGPRGTQETQYF. For the CDR3, the DNA is TGTGCCAGCAGCTCCGGGCCGAGGGGGACCCAAGAGACCCAGTACTTC. The gene calls are TRBV7-3 and TRBJ2-5, with D possibly being TRBD1 (6 bases). Per the germline V gene, CDR1 is SGHTA and CDR2 is FQGTGA. The CDR3 contains 16 residues. V was pared by 4 bases and J by 1 base, with 16 bases between.

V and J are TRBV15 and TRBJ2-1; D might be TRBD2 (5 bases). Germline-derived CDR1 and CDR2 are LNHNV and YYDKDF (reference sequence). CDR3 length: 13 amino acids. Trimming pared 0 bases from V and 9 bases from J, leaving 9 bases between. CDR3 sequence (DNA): TGTGCCACCAGCAGAGATAGGGCGGGTGAGCAGTTCTTC. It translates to CATSRDRAGEQFF.

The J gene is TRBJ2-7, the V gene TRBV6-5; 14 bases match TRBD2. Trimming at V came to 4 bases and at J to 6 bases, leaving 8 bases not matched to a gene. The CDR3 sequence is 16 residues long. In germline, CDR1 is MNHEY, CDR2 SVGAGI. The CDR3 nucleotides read TGTGCCAGCAGTTCCGGGACTAGCGGGAGTATCTGCGAGCAGTACTTC. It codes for CASSSGTSGSICEQYF.

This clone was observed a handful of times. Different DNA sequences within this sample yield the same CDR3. CDR3 nucleotide sequence: TGCAGCGTTTTCACAAGTGGAGAACGGCATACGAACACTGAAGCTTTCTTT. This gives the protein CSVFTSGERHTNTEAFF. The gene calls are TRBV29-1 and TRBJ1-1, with D hard to call. CDR3 length: 17 amino acids. Trimming left V 5 bases short and J 1 base short, with 23 bases between. Germline assignment: CDR1 SQVTM and CDR2 ANQGSEA. Variable domain in full (rest from reference TRBV29-1 and TRBJ1-1): SAVISQKPSRDICQRGTSLTIQCQVDSQVTMMFWYRQQPGQSLTLIATANQGSEATYESGFVIDKFPISRPNLTFSTLTVSNMSPEDSSIYLCSVFTSGERHTNTEAFFGQGTRLTVV.

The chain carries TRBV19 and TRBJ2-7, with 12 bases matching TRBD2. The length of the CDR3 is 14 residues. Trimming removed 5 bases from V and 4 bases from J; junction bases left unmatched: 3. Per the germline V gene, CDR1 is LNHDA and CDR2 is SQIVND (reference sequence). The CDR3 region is CASSVTSGSYEQYF. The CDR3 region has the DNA TGTGCCAGTAGTGTGACTAGCGGGAGTTACGAGCAGTACTTC.

In DNA form, the CDR3 reads TGTGCCAGCAGTTTACGCGAGCGGGAGGCTGAAGATACGCAGTATTTT. Encoded protein: CASSLREREAEDTQYF. The chain links TRBV27 to TRBJ2-3, with 9 bases that match TRBD2. The CDR3 is made up of 16 amino acids. The J segment lost 5 bases and the V segment lost 2 bases, leaving 8 bases of the junction unmatched. The V gene's germline CDR1 is MNHEY and CDR2 SMNVEV (reference sequence).

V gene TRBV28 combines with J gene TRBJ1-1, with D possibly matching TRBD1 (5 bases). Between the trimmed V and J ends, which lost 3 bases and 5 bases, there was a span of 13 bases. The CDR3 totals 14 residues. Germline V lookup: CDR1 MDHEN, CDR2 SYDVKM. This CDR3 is CASSFSARGTEAFF. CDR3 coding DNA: TGTGCCAGCAGTTTCTCCGCCCGGGGGACTGAAGCTTTCTTT.

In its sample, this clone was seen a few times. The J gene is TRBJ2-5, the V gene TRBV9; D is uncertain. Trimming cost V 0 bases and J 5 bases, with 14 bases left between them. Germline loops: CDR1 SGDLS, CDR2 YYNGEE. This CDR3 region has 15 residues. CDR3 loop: CASSVGNYHGETQYF. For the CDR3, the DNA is TGTGCCAGCAGCGTAGGGAACTACCACGGTGAGACCCAGTACTTC.

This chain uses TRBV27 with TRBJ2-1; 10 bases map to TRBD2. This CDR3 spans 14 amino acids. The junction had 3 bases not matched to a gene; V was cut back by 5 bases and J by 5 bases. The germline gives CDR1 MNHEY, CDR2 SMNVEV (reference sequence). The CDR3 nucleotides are TGTGCCAGCAGTCCACTAGCGGGACACAATGAGCAGTTCTTC. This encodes CASSPLAGHNEQFF.

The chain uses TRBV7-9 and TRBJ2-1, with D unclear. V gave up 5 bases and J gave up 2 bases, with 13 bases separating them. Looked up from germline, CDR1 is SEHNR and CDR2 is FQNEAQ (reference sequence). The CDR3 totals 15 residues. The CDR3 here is CASSNPLATYNEQFF. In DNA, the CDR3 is TGTGCCAGCAGCAATCCCTTGGCAACCTACAATGAGCAGTTCTTC.

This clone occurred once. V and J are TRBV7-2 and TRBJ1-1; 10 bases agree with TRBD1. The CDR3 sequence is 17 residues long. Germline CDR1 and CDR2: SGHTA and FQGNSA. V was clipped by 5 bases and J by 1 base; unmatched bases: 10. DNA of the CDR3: TGTGCCAGCAGCCCTTCGGACAGGGGGGAATGGAACACTGAAGCTTTCTTT. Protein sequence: CASSPSDRGEWNTEAFF. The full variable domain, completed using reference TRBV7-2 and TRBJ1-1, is GAGVSQSPSNKVTEKGKDVELRCDPISGHTALYWYRQSLGQGLEFLIYFQGNSAPDKSGLPSDRFSAERTGGSVSTLTIQRTQQEDSAVYLCASSPSDRGEWNTEAFFGQGTRLTVV.

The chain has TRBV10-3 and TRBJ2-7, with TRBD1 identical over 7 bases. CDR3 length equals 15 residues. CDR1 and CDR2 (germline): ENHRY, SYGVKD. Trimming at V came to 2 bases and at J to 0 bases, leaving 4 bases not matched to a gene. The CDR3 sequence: CAISERGTASYEQYF. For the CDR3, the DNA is TGTGCCATCAGTGAGAGGGGGACAGCCTCCTACGAGCAGTACTTC.

The chain's CDR3 is CASSPGEGNQPQHF. In DNA, the CDR3 is TGTGCCAGCTCACCCGGAGAAGGCAATCAGCCCCAGCATTTT. The rearrangement uses TRBV18 and TRBJ1-5, with D unresolved. Trimming cost V 3 bases and J 2 bases, with 8 bases left between them. The germline V gene encodes CDR1 KGHSH and CDR2 LQKENI. This CDR3 has 14 residues.

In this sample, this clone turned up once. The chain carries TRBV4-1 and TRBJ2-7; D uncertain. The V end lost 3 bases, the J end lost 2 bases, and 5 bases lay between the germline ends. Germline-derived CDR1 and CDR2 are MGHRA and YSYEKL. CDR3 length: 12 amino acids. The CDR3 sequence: CASSQAAYEQYF. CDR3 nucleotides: TGCGCCAGCAGCCAGGCCGCCTACGAGCAGTACTTC.

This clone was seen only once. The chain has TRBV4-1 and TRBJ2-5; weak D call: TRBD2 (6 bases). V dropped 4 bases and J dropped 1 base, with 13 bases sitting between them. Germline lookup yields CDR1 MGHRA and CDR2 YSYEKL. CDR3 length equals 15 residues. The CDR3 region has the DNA TGCGCCAGCAGCCCCGAATTGGGACTCCAAGAGACCCAGTACTTC. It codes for CASSPELGLQETQYF.

The CDR3 DNA is TGTGCCAGCAGTTACTCCCGGGGACAGAATAACTATGGCTACACCTTC. Protein product: CASSYSRGQNNYGYTF. The chain joins TRBV6-5 to TRBJ1-2; 7 nucleotides align to TRBD1. The V gene end was trimmed by 0 bases and the J gene end by 1 base; junction bases not matched to a gene: 5. CDR3 size: 16 residues. The germline CDR1 and CDR2 sequences are MNHEY and SVGAGI.

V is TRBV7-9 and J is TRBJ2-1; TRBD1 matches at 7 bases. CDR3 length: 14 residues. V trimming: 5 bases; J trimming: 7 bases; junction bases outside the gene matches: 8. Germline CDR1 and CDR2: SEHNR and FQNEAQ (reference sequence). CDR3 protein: CASSTRQGQNEQFF. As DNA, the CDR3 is TGTGCCAGCAGCACCCGACAGGGCCAGAATGAGCAGTTCTTC. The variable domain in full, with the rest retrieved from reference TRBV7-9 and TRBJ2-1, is DTGVSQNPRHKITKRGQNVTFRCDPISEHNRLYWYRQTLGQGPEFLTYFQNEAQLEKSRLLSDRFSAERPKGSFSTLEIQRTEQGDSAMYLCASSTRQGQNEQFFGPGTRLTVL.

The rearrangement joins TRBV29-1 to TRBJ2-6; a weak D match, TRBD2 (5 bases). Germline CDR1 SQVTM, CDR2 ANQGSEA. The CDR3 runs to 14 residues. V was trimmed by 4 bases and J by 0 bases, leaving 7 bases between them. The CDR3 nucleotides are TGCAGCGTTGCGGGGAGCTCTGGGGCCAACGTCCTGACTTTC. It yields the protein CSVAGSSGANVLTF. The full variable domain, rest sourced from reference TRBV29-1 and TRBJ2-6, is SAVISQKPSRDICQRGTSLTIQCQVDSQVTMMFWYRQQPGQSLTLIATANQGSEATYESGFVIDKFPISRPNLTFSTLTVSNMSPEDSSIYLCSVAGSSGANVLTFGAGSRLTVL.